Below, 7 T cell receptor beta chains from the same sample are listed, as sequenced in a study of cytomegalovirus exposure and HLA in healthy donors. The study ran its PCR with 60 Vbeta and 13 Jbeta primers. TCRdb's table, derived via immunoSEQ multiplex PCR, lists solely in-frame clones and lacks some. This sample has 150,000 or so clones; 70% to 90% occur once, and the top ten carry around 2.5%. The specimen was PBMCs. These receptors were collected from a man aged 45-65 years in good health and CMV-seronegative.

This clone was seen only a few times. The J gene is TRBJ2-5, the V gene TRBV14; possibly TRBD2 for D (6 bases). This CDR3 has 15 residues. Germline V gene lookup returns CDR1 SGHDN and CDR2 FVKESK. V dropped 0 bases and J dropped 5 bases, with 13 bases sitting between them. CDR3 region: CASSQDTGVGETQYF. As DNA, the CDR3 is TGTGCCAGCAGCCAAGATACGGGAGTCGGGGAGACCCAGTACTTC.

This chain uses TRBV11-2 with TRBJ1-1; TRBD1 agrees at 9 bases. V trimming: 6 bases; J trimming: 4 bases; junction bases outside the gene matches: 3. Germline lookup yields CDR1 SGHAT and CDR2 FQNNGV. The CDR3 covers 13 residues. CDR3 protein: CASRRQGGTEAFF. The CDR3 DNA reads TGTGCCAGCAGGAGACAGGGGGGCACTGAAGCTTTCTTT.

This clone was observed a handful of times. The rearrangement links TRBV27 to TRBJ1-2, with TRBD1 matching over 7 bases. The J segment lost 5 bases and the V segment lost 0 bases, leaving 3 bases of the junction unmatched. Germline V lookup: CDR1 MNHEY, CDR2 SMNVEV (reference sequence). The CDR3 is 14 amino acids. The CDR3 coding sequence is TGTGCCAGCAGTTTATCGACAGGGCGGTATGGCTACACCTTC. It specifies CASSLSTGRYGYTF.

The chain has TRBV2 and TRBJ2-3; TRBD2 agrees at 8 bases. CDR1 and CDR2 from the germline V gene are SNHLY and FYNNEI. The CDR3 consists of 15 residues. V lost 5 bases to trimming and J lost 0 bases; unmatched junction nucleotides: 4. The CDR3 protein is CASSRGGISTDTQYF. CDR3 nucleotide sequence: TGTGCCAGCAGTCGCGGGGGGATCAGCACAGATACGCAGTATTTT.

There are a few counts of this clone. V usage is TRBV5-1 and J usage is TRBJ1-4; 8 positions agree with TRBD1. The CDR3 length is 15 residues. Trimming cost V 0 bases and J 8 bases; bases outside gene matches: 6. CDR1 is SGHRS and CDR2 is YFSETQ in the germline V gene. CDR3 coding DNA: TGCGCCAGCAGCTTGGCAGGGGGCAGTGTCGAAAAACTGTTTTTT. This translates into CASSLAGGSVEKLFF.

The V call is TRBV5-1, the J call TRBJ2-1, with D unresolved. CDR1 and CDR2 (germline): SGHRS, YFSETQ. Trimming took off 0 bases at V and 7 bases at J, with 8 bases between the two ends. The CDR3 spans 13 residues. The CDR3 protein is CASSLERRNEQFF. The CDR3 DNA follows: TGCGCCAGCAGCTTGGAACGGCGGAATGAGCAGTTCTTC. Full variable domain (remainder filled in from reference TRBV5-1 and TRBJ2-1): KAGVTQTPRYLIKTRGQQVTLSCSPISGHRSVSWYQQTPGQGLQFLFEYFSETQRNKGNFPGRFSGRQFSNSRSEMNVSTLELGDSALYLCASSLERRNEQFFGPGTRLTVL.

The sample holds a few counts of this clone. The rearrangement uses TRBV7-9 and TRBJ1-3; TRBD1 might be the D (5 bases). CDR3 length: 15 amino acids. V was clipped by 0 bases and J by 2 bases, with 8 bases between them. Germline V lookup: CDR1 SEHNR, CDR2 FQNEAQ (reference sequence). CDR3 protein: CASSLARQTGNTIYF. Here the CDR3 DNA reads TGTGCCAGCAGCTTAGCCCGACAGACTGGAAACACCATATATTTT.